This T cell receptor beta chain was recovered during a study of cytomegalovirus exposure and HLA in healthy donors. This PCR relied on a set of 60 Vbeta primers and 13 Jbeta primers. The repertoire was sequenced with immunoSEQ multiplex PCR; TCRdb's copy has only in-frame clones and lacks some. This repertoire includes roughly 74,000 clones. V lost 5 bases, J lost 2 bases, and 13 bases lay in between. CDR3 size: 15 residues. CDR1 and CDR2 from the germline V gene are MGHRA and YSYEKL. The sequenced material came from PBMCs. This clonotype was obtained from a female donor in good health and CMV-seropositive. V is TRBV4-1 and J is TRBJ1-3, with D unclear. The CDR3 nucleotides are TGCGCCAGCAGCTCCCCCCGGGTTGCTGGAAACACCATATATTTT. Translating it yields CASSSPRVAGNTIYF.